This T cell receptor (beta chain) was recorded in a study of T cell clonotyping in hematopoietic cell transplantation. The assay was immunoSEQ multiplex PCR, and TCRdb's table has in-frame clones only and misses some. The sample includes approximately 75,000 clones, approximately 94% seen only once; the top ten take about 1.5%. Germline CDR1 reads MNHEY; CDR2 reads SVGAGI. V lost 5 bases and J lost 3; bases outside the gene matches: 6. This CDR3 spans 14 amino acids. The receptor was derived from a man over 45 in good health. Some clones in this sample may be carry-over from other donors' samples. The chain employs TRBV6-5 and TRBJ1-1, with 7 bases aligning to TRBD1. Sequenced input: peripheral blood mononuclear cells. The CDR3 DNA reads TGTGCCAGCAGTCCACAGGGGTTGTACACTGAAGCTTTCTTT. Translation: CASSPQGLYTEAFF.